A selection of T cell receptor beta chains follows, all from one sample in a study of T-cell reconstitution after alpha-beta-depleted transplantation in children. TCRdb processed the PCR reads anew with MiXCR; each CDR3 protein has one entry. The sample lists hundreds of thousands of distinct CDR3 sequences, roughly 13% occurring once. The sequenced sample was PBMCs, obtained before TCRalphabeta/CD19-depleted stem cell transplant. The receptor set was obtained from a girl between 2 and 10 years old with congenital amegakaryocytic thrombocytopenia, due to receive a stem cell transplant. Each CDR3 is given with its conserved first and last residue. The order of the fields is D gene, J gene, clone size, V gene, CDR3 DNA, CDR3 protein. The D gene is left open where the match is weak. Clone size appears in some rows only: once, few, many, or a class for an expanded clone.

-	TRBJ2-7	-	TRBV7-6	TGTGCCAGCAGCTTAACACTTCACTACGAGCAGTACTTC	CASSLTLHYEQYF
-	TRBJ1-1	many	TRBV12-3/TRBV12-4	TGTGCCAGATGGGGGGCTTTCTTT	CARWGAFF
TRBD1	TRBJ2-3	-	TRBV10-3	TGTGCCATCAGTGTGTCACAGGGGAACACAGATACGCAGTATTTT	CAISVSQGNTDTQYF
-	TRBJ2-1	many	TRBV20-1	TGCAGTGCCCCCAAGTGGGGGGAAAGTTACAATGAGCAGTTCTTC	CSAPKWGESYNEQFF
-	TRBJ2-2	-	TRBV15	TGTGCCACCAGCAGAGATATGCGCGGGTCCGGGGAGCTGTTTTTT	CATSRDMRGSGELFF
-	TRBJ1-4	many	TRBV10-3	TGTGCCACCCGTAGTGGATCAACTAATGAAAAACTGTTTTTT	CATRSGSTNEKLFF
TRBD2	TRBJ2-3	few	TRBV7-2	TGTGCCAGCAGCTTACTAGCGGGGATGCCATGGTATACGCAGTATTTT	CASSLLAGMPWYTQYF
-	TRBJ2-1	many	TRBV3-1	TGTGCCAGCAGCCCCTCGGGGGCCTTCAGTCATGAGCAGTTCTTC	CASSPSGAFSHEQFF
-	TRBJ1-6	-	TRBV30	TGTGCCACTTTGGGGGGGAATTCACCCCTCCACTTT	CATLGGNSPLHF
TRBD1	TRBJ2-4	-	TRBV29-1	TGCAGCATAAAGTGCAGGACAGGGGGTGATGGGGCCAAAAACATTCAGTACTTC	CSIKCRTGGDGAKNIQYF